The 18 T cell receptor beta chains in this list originate from one sample, sequenced in a study of blood T cells in healthy people across ages. A second roughly 6 to 11 cycle PCR used barcoded and J-beta primers. One entry per CDR3 protein results from TCRdb running MiXCR on the 5' RACE reads. The sample includes approximately 1.5 million distinct CDR3 sequences, around 35% of them seen just once. The sample consisted of blood. These receptors were obtained from a young woman in good health.

This rearrangement joins TRBV7-6 to TRBJ2-1, with 11 bases matching TRBD1. The CDR3 is 14 amino acids. Germline V lookup: CDR1 SGHVS, CDR2 FNYEAQ. Trimming cost V 4 bases and J 10 bases; bases outside gene matches: 6. The CDR3 reads CASSYGQGASEQFF. The DNA of the CDR3 is TGTGCCAGCAGCTATGGACAGGGGGCGAGCGAGCAGTTCTTC. The full variable domain, its missing parts supplied by reference TRBV7-6 and TRBJ2-1, is GAGVSQSPRYKVTKRGQDVALRCDPISGHVSLYWYRQALGQGPEFLTYFNYEAQQDKSGLPNDRFSAERPEGSISTLTIQRTEQRDSAMYRCASSYGQGASEQFFGPGTRLTVL.

V is TRBV12-3 or TRBV12-4 and J is TRBJ2-1; no reliable D call. The ends were cut back, 7 bases at V and 3 bases at J, with 4 bases in the middle. This CDR3 has 11 amino acids. The CDR3 DNA reads as TGTGCCAGCATCAACTACAATGAGCAGTTCTTC. It encodes CASINYNEQFF.

The J gene is TRBJ2-1, the V gene TRBV7-9, with 11 bases fitting TRBD1. This CDR3 is 17 amino acids long. With 1 base clipped from V and 8 bases from J, the junction kept 10 bases outside the gene matches. Germline-derived CDR1 and CDR2 are SEHNR and FQNEAQ (reference sequence). DNA for the CDR3: TGTGCCAGCAGCTTAGTAATTGGGACAGGGGGGATCGATGAGCAGTTCTTC. This gives the protein CASSLVIGTGGIDEQFF.

V and J are TRBV12-5 and TRBJ2-2; 12 bases are shared with TRBD2. The CDR3 runs 17 residues. The germline CDR1 and CDR2 sequences are LGHNT and FRNRAP. Losses at the gene ends were 0 bases for V and 9 bases for J; bases not matched to a gene: 8. This CDR3 is CASGLVHLAGGLRELFF. The CDR3 bases are TGTGCTAGTGGTTTGGTCCACCTAGCGGGGGGGCTCCGGGAGCTGTTTTTT.

This rearrangement joins TRBV6-5 to TRBJ2-7, with a possible D match to TRBD1 (6 bases). Germline CDR1 is MNHEY and CDR2 is SVGAGI. This CDR3 is 17 amino acids long. Deletions cut 0 bases from V and 2 bases from J, with 17 bases between. The CDR3 region has the DNA TGTGCCAGCAGTTACTCGCGTTACGTCAGGGGAGCCTACGAGCAGTACTTC. This sequence encodes CASSYSRYVRGAYEQYF.

To note about this clonotype: A much larger clone differs from this one at a single base, so this may be a read error. This sequence joins TRBV5-1 and TRBJ2-5; TRBD1 matches at 8 bases. V lost 3 bases to trimming and J lost 11 bases; unmatched junction nucleotides: 12. The CDR3 contains 14 residues. From germline, CDR1 is SGHRS and CDR2 YFSETQ. CDR3 residues: CASSSRGRSSGQYF. The DNA of the CDR3 is TGCGCCAGCAGCTCCAGGGGGCGAAGCAGCGGGCAGTACTTC. Full variable domain (rest looked up from reference TRBV5-1 and TRBJ2-5): KAGVTQTPRYLIKTRGQQVTLSCSPISGHRSVSWYQQTPGQGLQFLFEYFSETQRNKGNFPGRFSGRQFSNSRSEMNVSTLELGDSALYLCASSSRGRSSGQYFGPGTRLLVL.

The chain is built from TRBV10-3 and TRBJ2-5, with a possible D match to TRBD1 (6 bases). With 10 bases removed from V and 4 bases from J, the gap between germline ends came to 13 bases. The germline gives CDR1 ENHRY, CDR2 SYGVKD. This CDR3 is 12 amino acids long. Here the CDR3 reads CARGVGGETQYF. The CDR3 region has the DNA TGTGCCAGAGGGGTAGGGGGAGAGACCCAGTACTTC.

A few counts support this clonotype. This chain joins TRBV4-1 and TRBJ2-4; TRBD1 agrees at 7 bases. The germline gives CDR1 MGHRA, CDR2 YSYEKL. The CDR3 contains 19 residues. J was trimmed by 2 bases and V by 0 bases; bases with no gene match: 13. The CDR3 region has the DNA TGCGCCAGCAGCCAAGAGGACAGGTTGGGACCTCTAACCAAAAACATTCAGTACTTC. This translates into CASSQEDRLGPLTKNIQYF.

This clonotype was seen a handful of times. The CDR3 DNA sequence: TGTGCCACCAGCTGGGACAGGGGGCTGTTCAGTGGGGCCAACGTCCTGACTTTC. As protein: CATSWDRGLFSGANVLTF. This chain links TRBV15 with TRBJ2-6, with 12 bases fitting TRBD1. J was trimmed by 3 bases and V by 5 bases; bases with no gene match: 8. The CDR3 has 18 residues. CDR1 and CDR2 (germline): LNHNV, YYDKDF (reference sequence).

This chain links TRBV3-1 with TRBJ2-1; D not certain. V was clipped by 4 bases and J by 4 bases, with 14 bases between them. The germline gives CDR1 LGHDT, CDR2 YNNKEL (reference sequence). The CDR3 is made up of 15 amino acids. CDR3 loop: CASSRDRLTYNEQFF. CDR3 DNA sequence: TGTGCCAGCAGCCGAGATCGTCTAACTTACAATGAGCAGTTCTTC.

A few counts support this clonotype. The chain uses TRBV29-1 and TRBJ2-1, with 10 nucleotides matching TRBD2. The CDR3 sequence is 13 residues long. CDR1 and CDR2 from the germline V gene are SQVTM and ANQGSEA. Trimming took 6 bases from V and 7 from J; bases not matched to a gene: 6. The CDR3 region has the DNA TGCAGCGTCTCTAGCGGGAGTGTAAATGAGCAGTTCTTC. It yields the protein CSVSSGSVNEQFF.

The V and J genes are TRBV29-1 and TRBJ2-1; D unclear. The CDR3 loop spans 11 amino acids. V lost 0 bases and J lost 12, with 9 bases in between. Germline values: CDR1 SQVTM, CDR2 ANQGSEA. The CDR3 is CSVEEGSRQFF. DNA of the CDR3: TGCAGCGTTGAAGAGGGGTCCCGGCAGTTCTTC.

This clonotype was recorded a few times. This chain uses TRBV10-3 with TRBJ2-2; TRBD2 agrees at 10 bases. J was trimmed by 0 bases and V by 4 bases; bases with no gene match: 5. The CDR3 consists of 17 residues. The germline V gene has CDR1 ENHRY and CDR2 SYGVKD. The CDR3 DNA reads TGTGCCATCAGTGTGGGGCTAGCGGGAGCGAACACCGGGGAGCTGTTTTTT. This codes for CAISVGLAGANTGELFF.

This clonotype has a handful of counts. The gene calls are TRBV19 and TRBJ2-3; D unclear. V was clipped by 7 bases and J by 0 bases, with 8 bases between them. Germline V CDR1 and CDR2: LNHDA, SQIVND (reference sequence). The CDR3 runs 13 residues. The CDR3: CASTPGSTDTQYF. DNA for the CDR3: TGTGCCAGTACCCCTGGGAGCACAGATACGCAGTATTTT.

V and J are TRBV20-1 and TRBJ2-5; D possibly corresponds to TRBD2 (6 bases). Trimming cost V 1 base and J 3 bases, with 15 bases left between them. Germline V CDR1 and CDR2: DFQATT, SNEGSKA (reference sequence). This CDR3 has 15 amino acids. The CDR3 protein is CSARAYQRAEETQYF. The CDR3 nucleotides are TGCAGTGCTAGAGCTTATCAGCGGGCAGAAGAGACCCAGTACTTC.

V gene TRBV7-9 combines with J gene TRBJ2-1, with 9 positions matching TRBD1. The germline CDR1 and CDR2 sequences are SEHNR and FQNEAQ (reference sequence). The CDR3 totals 15 residues. V was pared by 3 bases and J by 6 bases, with 6 bases of the junction left unmatched. The DNA for the CDR3 is TGTGCCAGCAGCTTGTGGACAGGGGCTGGCAATGAGCAGTTCTTC. Translating gives CASSLWTGAGNEQFF.

This chain connects TRBV7-9 to TRBJ2-2; unclear D gene. With 1 base removed from V and 5 bases from J, the gap between germline ends came to 8 bases. CDR1 is SEHNR, CDR2 FQNEAQ, per germline (reference sequence). The CDR3 has 14 residues. CDR3 DNA: TGTGCCAGCAGCTTAGTGCAGACAACCGGGGAGCTGTTTTTT. It translates to CASSLVQTTGELFF. Supplemented by reference TRBV7-9 and TRBJ2-2, the full variable domain reads DTGVSQNPRHKITKRGQNVTFRCDPISEHNRLYWYRQTLGQGPEFLTYFQNEAQLEKSRLLSDRFSAERPKGSFSTLEIQRTEQGDSAMYLCASSLVQTTGELFFGEGSRLTVL.

The V gene is TRBV7-9, the J gene TRBJ2-7; D unresolved. Per the germline V gene, CDR1 is SEHNR and CDR2 is FQNEAQ (reference sequence). CDR3 size: 15 residues. V lost 2 bases and J 4 bases, leaving 15 bases between the germline ends. The CDR3 region has the DNA TGTGCCAGCAGCTTAAGCACAGCAGTGAATTACGAGCAGTACTTC. Amino acid sequence: CASSLSTAVNYEQYF.